Following are 16 T cell receptor beta chains from one sample sequenced in a study of long-term antiretroviral therapy in people with HIV. Survey-level resolution applied to immunoSEQ assay v3.0. Assay: immunoSEQ multiplex PCR; the TCRdb copy retains only in-frame clones and omits some. The sample holds about 25,000 clones, approximately 85% seen once. Sequencing was performed on unsorted PBMCs, taken 2.9 years after starting antiretroviral therapy. Receptors originate from a middle-aged man with HIV.

The sample holds a few counts of this clone. This chain connects TRBV19 to TRBJ1-5; a weak D match, TRBD1 (5 bases). Germline values: CDR1 LNHDA, CDR2 SQIVND (reference sequence). Trimming shortened V by 7 bases and J by 6 bases, and 13 bases separated the two germline ends. The CDR3 has 13 residues. This CDR3 is CASKARVGQPQHF. CDR3 DNA sequence: TGTGCCAGTAAGGCCAGGGTGGGTCAGCCCCAGCATTTT.

The gene calls are TRBV10-3 and TRBJ1-1; a weak D match, TRBD1 (6 bases). Trimming cost V 4 bases and J 0 bases, with 15 bases left between them. The germline gives CDR1 ENHRY, CDR2 SYGVKD. The CDR3 consists of 16 residues. CDR3: CAISGGPGTVNTEAFF. The CDR3 nucleotides read TGTGCCATCAGTGGGGGGCCGGGCACCGTGAACACTGAAGCTTTCTTT.

The chain is built from TRBV28 and TRBJ2-6, with D tentatively TRBD2 (6 bases). CDR1 and CDR2 (germline): MDHEN, SYDVKM. The CDR3 has 17 residues. Trimming removed 4 bases from V and 2 bases from J, with 15 bases in between. CDR3 loop: CASSSMRSGAGANVLTF. DNA of the CDR3: TGTGCCAGCAGTTCCATGCGGTCGGGGGCTGGGGCCAACGTCCTGACTTTC.

This chain uses TRBV19 with TRBJ1-1; D is undetermined. The CDR3 is made up of 12 amino acids. Deletions cut 5 bases from V and 1 base from J, with 5 bases between. CDR1 is LNHDA, CDR2 SQIVND, per germline (reference sequence). The CDR3 reads CASSEGNTEAFF. CDR3 sequence (DNA): TGTGCCAGTAGTGAGGGGAACACTGAAGCTTTCTTT.

The V and J genes are TRBV13 and TRBJ2-2; D gene ambiguous. Deletions cut 5 bases from V and 7 bases from J, with 8 bases between. This CDR3 spans 12 amino acids. Germline lookup yields CDR1 PRHDT and CDR2 FYEKMQ (reference sequence). This CDR3 reads CASSPFFGELFF. The CDR3 DNA reads as TGTGCCAGCAGCCCTTTCTTCGGGGAGCTGTTTTTT.

As DNA, the CDR3 is TGTGCCAGCAGTTTCTGGGCAGACCAAGAGACCCAGTACTTC. Amino acid sequence: CASSFWADQETQYF. The chain combines TRBV27 with TRBJ2-5; D is undetermined. The germline V and J ends were trimmed by 3 bases and 0 bases, with 8 bases remaining between them. Germline V gene sequence: CDR1 MNHEY, CDR2 SMNVEV (reference sequence). This CDR3 is built from 14 residues.

The rearrangement joins TRBV6-5 to TRBJ1-2; D is unresolved. Trimming stripped 6 bases from V and 7 bases from J, with 21 bases between. The CDR3 is made up of 15 amino acids. In germline, CDR1 is MNHEY, CDR2 SVGAGI. In nucleotides, the CDR3 is TGTGCCAGCAGGACTCGGGTCCGGCGGGGTATTGGCTACACCTTC. The encoded protein is CASRTRVRRGIGYTF.

The chain uses TRBV2 and TRBJ2-1; no firm D call. The V gene's germline CDR1 is SNHLY and CDR2 FYNNEI. Trimming stripped 7 bases from V and 5 bases from J, with 18 bases between. The CDR3 runs to 15 residues. In DNA, the CDR3 is TGTGCCAGCACCAGAGTGCGGAGCTTTAACAATGAGCAGTTCTTC. Translating it yields CASTRVRSFNNEQFF.

The V and J genes are TRBV12-1 and TRBJ1-6. TRBV12-1 is classified as a pseudogene. This CDR3 has 15 amino acids. CDR3 protein: CASFPGVRLGSPLHF. Here the CDR3 DNA reads TGTGCCAGCTTTCCCGGGGTTCGACTGGGTTCACCCCTCCACTTT.

The CDR3 reads CASSFSGSRRGYTF. The CDR3 DNA is TGTGCCAGCAGCTTCTCGGGTTCCCGGCGTGGCTACACCTTC. The chain is built from TRBV5-4 and TRBJ1-2, with D unclear. V was shortened by 2 bases and J by 7 bases, with 15 bases between the two germline ends. Germline values: CDR1 SGHNT, CDR2 YYREEE (reference sequence). The CDR3 is 14 amino acids.

The chain recombines TRBV19 with TRBJ2-5; D might be TRBD1 (6 bases). The CDR3 is 15 residues long. Looked up from germline, CDR1 is LNHDA and CDR2 is SQIVND (reference sequence). The ends were cut back, 2 bases at V and 5 bases at J, with 15 bases in the middle. For the CDR3, the DNA is TGTGCCAGTAGTATATACGGGCAGGGGCGGGAGACCCAGTACTTC. Translation: CASSIYGQGRETQYF.

The V gene is TRBV7-9, the J gene TRBJ2-2; TRBD2 matches at 10 bases. The length of the CDR3 is 18 residues. The V gene's germline CDR1 is SEHNR and CDR2 FQNEAQ (reference sequence). V was clipped by 5 bases and J by 0 bases; unmatched bases: 9. The chain's CDR3 is CASSPIIAGGPNTGELFF. The CDR3 DNA reads as TGTGCCAGCAGCCCAATAATAGCGGGGGGACCGAACACCGGGGAGCTGTTTTTT.

The V call is TRBV19, the J call TRBJ2-1, with D perhaps matching TRBD2 (6 bases). This CDR3 region has 12 residues. The V gene lost 7 bases and the J gene lost 8 bases, with 12 bases spanning the gap. Per germline, CDR1 LNHDA and CDR2 SQIVND (reference sequence). The CDR3 spells CASTGSLHEQFF. CDR3 DNA sequence: TGTGCCAGTACCGGGAGTTTGCATGAGCAGTTCTTC.

A few counts support this clone. J is TRBJ1-4 and V is TRBV7-9; D is uncertain. Trimming removed 1 base at V and 3 bases at J, with 6 bases between. The CDR3 covers 14 residues. Germline V gene data show CDR1 as SEHNR and CDR2 as FQNEAQ (reference sequence). The chain's CDR3 is CASSLERANEKLFF. In DNA form, the CDR3 reads TGTGCCAGCAGCTTAGAGCGAGCTAATGAAAAACTGTTTTTT. The full variable domain, with the rest looked up from reference TRBV7-9 and TRBJ1-4, is DTGVSQNPRHKITKRGQNVTFRCDPISEHNRLYWYRQTLGQGPEFLTYFQNEAQLEKSRLLSDRFSAERPKGSFSTLEIQRTEQGDSAMYLCASSLERANEKLFFGSGTQLSVL.

This sequence joins TRBV25-1 and TRBJ2-2; 8 bases match TRBD2. The trim removed 1 base at V and 5 bases at J, leaving 3 bases unmatched. CDR1 and CDR2 from the germline V gene are MGHDK and SYGVNS. CDR3 length: 15 residues. CDR3 sequence: CASSEWVAGTGELFF. The CDR3 DNA reads TGTGCCAGCAGTGAATGGGTAGCGGGGACCGGGGAGCTGTTTTTT.

The chain is built from TRBV28 and TRBJ1-4; 7 bases are shared with TRBD1. CDR3 length: 15 amino acids. CDR1 is MDHEN, CDR2 SYDVKM, per germline. The trim removed 4 bases at V and 7 bases at J, leaving 9 bases unmatched. The CDR3 DNA reads as TGTGCCAGCAGTTCCCGGACAGGCGGGAGTGAAAAACTGTTTTTT. It codes for CASSSRTGGSEKLFF.